The present T cell receptor beta chain was sequenced within a study of blood T cell repertoires in COVID-19. Study in general: Acute-phase and convalescent COVID-19 samples originated in the United States, Italy and Spain. Sources were T cells, B-cell-depleted T cells, or PBMCs; the material itself was cDNA or gDNA.

Per the original data handling: Amplification of reference gene primers provided the estimated nucleated cell counts. Data came from immunoSEQ multiplex PCR; TCRdb stores just in-frame clones and leaves some out. V, J and clone size were drawn from that table, and D and trimming were deduced from the DNA. In the table there are roughly 380,000 clones, over 75% of which are singletons. This receptor was identified in a middle-aged woman with COVID-19, enrolled during active disease. The sample consisted of peripheral blood.

Here the CDR3 reads CASSGPGKSGYTF. The DNA for the CDR3 is TGTGCCAGCAGTGGTCCAGGGAAGAGTGGCTACACCTTC. The rearrangement links TRBV2 to TRBJ1-2; D is perhaps TRBD1 (5 bases). The CDR3 is 13 residues long. V was clipped by 4 bases and J by 7 bases, with 13 bases between them. CDR1 is SNHLY and CDR2 is FYNNEI in the germline V gene. Filled out from reference TRBV2 and TRBJ1-2, the complete variable domain reads EPEVTQTPSHQVTQMGQEVILRCVPISNHLYFYWYRQILGQKVEFLVSFYNNEISEKSEIFDDQFSVERPDGSNFTLKIRSTKLEDSAMYFCASSGPGKSGYTFGSGTRLTVV.